Listed below are T cell receptor beta chains from one sample, sequenced in a study of CD8+ T cells in alopecia areata. Data came from immunoSEQ multiplex PCR; TCRdb stores just in-frame clones and leaves some out. The sample consists of roughly 230,000 clones, 40% to 55% of them appearing once. The source material was CD4+ T cells sorted from blood, sampled at approximately week 37, from a patient treated with tofacitinib. Every receptor here comes from a human donor with alopecia areata. Each CDR3 is given with its conserved first and last residue. D genes are given only for firm matches. Clone sizes are given selectively: once, few, many, or a class where the clone is expanded.

>12|few|NA|TRBJ2-5|TRBV2
TGTGCCAGCATGGGGGCCAAAGAGACCCAGTACTTC
CASMGAKETQYF
>12|NA|NA|TRBJ2-3|TRBV6-1
TGTGCCAGCACTGGGAGCACAGATACGCAGTATTTT
CASTGSTDTQYF
>16|few|NA|TRBJ1-2|TRBV27
TGTGCCAGCAGTCCCCGACAGACAGGCGGACTTTATGGCTACACCTTC
CASSPRQTGGLYGYTF
>16|NA|NA|TRBJ1-2|TRBV4-2
TGTGCCAGCAGCCAGGGCGGCCTAGAGGGGCTGGGGGGCTACACCTTC
CASSQGGLEGLGGYTF
>15|NA|TRBD2|TRBJ2-1|TRBV5-1
TGCGCCAGCAGCTTGGCTGGACTAGATAGGGGTGAGCAGTTCTTC
CASSLAGLDRGEQFF
>15|NA|NA|TRBJ2-1|TRBV2
TGTGCCAGCAGTGGTGTTACCAACCCTTACAATGAGCAGTTCTTC
CASSGVTNPYNEQFF
>14|NA|TRBD1|TRBJ2-5|TRBV5-1
TGCGCCAGCAGCTTATCCGGGACAGAAGAGACCCAGTACTTC
CASSLSGTEETQYF
>15|few|NA|TRBJ2-5|TRBV25-1
TGTGCCAGCAGCCCGGGGGACGGCCCCCAAGAGACCCAGTACTTC
CASSPGDGPQETQYF
>15|NA|NA|TRBJ1-4|TRBV6-5
TGTGCCAGCAGTTTCCTCAGGGGCCGTAATGAAAAACTGTTTTTT
CASSFLRGRNEKLFF
>15|NA|TRBD1|TRBJ1-5|TRBV2
TGTGCCAGCAGTATCGGACAGGGGACGTACCAGCCCCAGCATTTT
CASSIGQGTYQPQHF
>15|NA|NA|TRBJ2-4|TRBV28
TGTGCCAGCAGTTCCTCCAGTCTCGGCAAAAACATTCAGTACTTC
CASSSSSLGKNIQYF
>13|NA|NA|TRBJ1-5|TRBV27
TGTGCCAGCAGTTTAGTGGGGGGGCAGCCCCAGCATTTT
CASSLVGGQPQHF
>14|few|NA|TRBJ2-7|TRBV21-1
TGTGCCAGCAAGCCAGGGGGCGCGGAGAACGAGCAGTACTTC
CASKPGGAENEQYF
>15|NA|TRBD1|TRBJ2-7|TRBV10-3
TGTGCCATCAGTGACCGGGACAGGGAAGACTACGAGCAGTACTTC
CAISDRDREDYEQYF
>15|NA|NA|TRBJ2-1|TRBV27
TGTGCCAGCAGTTTATCTAGCACTTTCGCTAATGAGCAGTTCTTC
CASSLSSTFANEQFF
>12|few|NA|TRBJ2-1|TRBV6-6
TGTGCCAGCAGTTACTCGCAAGCGATCGAGTTCTTC
CASSYSQAIEFF
>15|NA|TRBD2|TRBJ2-7|TRBV7-2
TGTGCCAGCAGCGAATCTAGCGGGAGGGGATGGGAGCAGTACTTC
CASSESSGRGWEQYF
>18|NA|NA|TRBJ2-5|TRBV30
TGTGCCTGGAGTACCCCCCGGCGGAGTCAGGGAAGGTCGGAGACCCAGTACTTC
CAWSTPRRSQGRSETQYF
>15|NA|TRBD2|TRBJ2-2|TRBV28
TGTGCCAGCAAGATAGCGGGAGTACGAACCGGGGAGCTGTTTTTT
CASKIAGVRTGELFF
>16|once|NA|TRBJ2-2|TRBV5-4
TGTGCCAGCAGCTTGTATGTGGGAGGGGGCACCGGGGAGCTGTTTTTT
CASSLYVGGGTGELFF
>12|NA|NA|TRBJ1-2|TRBV28
TGTGCCAGCAGTCCAGGGGTTAAGGGCTACACCTTC
CASSPGVKGYTF
>15|few|NA|TRBJ2-6|TRBV19
TGTGCCAGTAGTGTGGATATCTCTGGGGCCAACGTCCTGACTTTC
CASSVDISGANVLTF
>12|NA|TRBD1|TRBJ1-1|TRBV29-1
TGCAGCTCAAGGACAGGGAACACTGAAGCTTTCTTT
CSSRTGNTEAFF
>16|few|NA|TRBJ2-5|TRBV29-1
TGCAGCGTTACCCCCCTTGGGGGGAGCCCCAGGGAGACCCAGTACTTC
CSVTPLGGSPRETQYF